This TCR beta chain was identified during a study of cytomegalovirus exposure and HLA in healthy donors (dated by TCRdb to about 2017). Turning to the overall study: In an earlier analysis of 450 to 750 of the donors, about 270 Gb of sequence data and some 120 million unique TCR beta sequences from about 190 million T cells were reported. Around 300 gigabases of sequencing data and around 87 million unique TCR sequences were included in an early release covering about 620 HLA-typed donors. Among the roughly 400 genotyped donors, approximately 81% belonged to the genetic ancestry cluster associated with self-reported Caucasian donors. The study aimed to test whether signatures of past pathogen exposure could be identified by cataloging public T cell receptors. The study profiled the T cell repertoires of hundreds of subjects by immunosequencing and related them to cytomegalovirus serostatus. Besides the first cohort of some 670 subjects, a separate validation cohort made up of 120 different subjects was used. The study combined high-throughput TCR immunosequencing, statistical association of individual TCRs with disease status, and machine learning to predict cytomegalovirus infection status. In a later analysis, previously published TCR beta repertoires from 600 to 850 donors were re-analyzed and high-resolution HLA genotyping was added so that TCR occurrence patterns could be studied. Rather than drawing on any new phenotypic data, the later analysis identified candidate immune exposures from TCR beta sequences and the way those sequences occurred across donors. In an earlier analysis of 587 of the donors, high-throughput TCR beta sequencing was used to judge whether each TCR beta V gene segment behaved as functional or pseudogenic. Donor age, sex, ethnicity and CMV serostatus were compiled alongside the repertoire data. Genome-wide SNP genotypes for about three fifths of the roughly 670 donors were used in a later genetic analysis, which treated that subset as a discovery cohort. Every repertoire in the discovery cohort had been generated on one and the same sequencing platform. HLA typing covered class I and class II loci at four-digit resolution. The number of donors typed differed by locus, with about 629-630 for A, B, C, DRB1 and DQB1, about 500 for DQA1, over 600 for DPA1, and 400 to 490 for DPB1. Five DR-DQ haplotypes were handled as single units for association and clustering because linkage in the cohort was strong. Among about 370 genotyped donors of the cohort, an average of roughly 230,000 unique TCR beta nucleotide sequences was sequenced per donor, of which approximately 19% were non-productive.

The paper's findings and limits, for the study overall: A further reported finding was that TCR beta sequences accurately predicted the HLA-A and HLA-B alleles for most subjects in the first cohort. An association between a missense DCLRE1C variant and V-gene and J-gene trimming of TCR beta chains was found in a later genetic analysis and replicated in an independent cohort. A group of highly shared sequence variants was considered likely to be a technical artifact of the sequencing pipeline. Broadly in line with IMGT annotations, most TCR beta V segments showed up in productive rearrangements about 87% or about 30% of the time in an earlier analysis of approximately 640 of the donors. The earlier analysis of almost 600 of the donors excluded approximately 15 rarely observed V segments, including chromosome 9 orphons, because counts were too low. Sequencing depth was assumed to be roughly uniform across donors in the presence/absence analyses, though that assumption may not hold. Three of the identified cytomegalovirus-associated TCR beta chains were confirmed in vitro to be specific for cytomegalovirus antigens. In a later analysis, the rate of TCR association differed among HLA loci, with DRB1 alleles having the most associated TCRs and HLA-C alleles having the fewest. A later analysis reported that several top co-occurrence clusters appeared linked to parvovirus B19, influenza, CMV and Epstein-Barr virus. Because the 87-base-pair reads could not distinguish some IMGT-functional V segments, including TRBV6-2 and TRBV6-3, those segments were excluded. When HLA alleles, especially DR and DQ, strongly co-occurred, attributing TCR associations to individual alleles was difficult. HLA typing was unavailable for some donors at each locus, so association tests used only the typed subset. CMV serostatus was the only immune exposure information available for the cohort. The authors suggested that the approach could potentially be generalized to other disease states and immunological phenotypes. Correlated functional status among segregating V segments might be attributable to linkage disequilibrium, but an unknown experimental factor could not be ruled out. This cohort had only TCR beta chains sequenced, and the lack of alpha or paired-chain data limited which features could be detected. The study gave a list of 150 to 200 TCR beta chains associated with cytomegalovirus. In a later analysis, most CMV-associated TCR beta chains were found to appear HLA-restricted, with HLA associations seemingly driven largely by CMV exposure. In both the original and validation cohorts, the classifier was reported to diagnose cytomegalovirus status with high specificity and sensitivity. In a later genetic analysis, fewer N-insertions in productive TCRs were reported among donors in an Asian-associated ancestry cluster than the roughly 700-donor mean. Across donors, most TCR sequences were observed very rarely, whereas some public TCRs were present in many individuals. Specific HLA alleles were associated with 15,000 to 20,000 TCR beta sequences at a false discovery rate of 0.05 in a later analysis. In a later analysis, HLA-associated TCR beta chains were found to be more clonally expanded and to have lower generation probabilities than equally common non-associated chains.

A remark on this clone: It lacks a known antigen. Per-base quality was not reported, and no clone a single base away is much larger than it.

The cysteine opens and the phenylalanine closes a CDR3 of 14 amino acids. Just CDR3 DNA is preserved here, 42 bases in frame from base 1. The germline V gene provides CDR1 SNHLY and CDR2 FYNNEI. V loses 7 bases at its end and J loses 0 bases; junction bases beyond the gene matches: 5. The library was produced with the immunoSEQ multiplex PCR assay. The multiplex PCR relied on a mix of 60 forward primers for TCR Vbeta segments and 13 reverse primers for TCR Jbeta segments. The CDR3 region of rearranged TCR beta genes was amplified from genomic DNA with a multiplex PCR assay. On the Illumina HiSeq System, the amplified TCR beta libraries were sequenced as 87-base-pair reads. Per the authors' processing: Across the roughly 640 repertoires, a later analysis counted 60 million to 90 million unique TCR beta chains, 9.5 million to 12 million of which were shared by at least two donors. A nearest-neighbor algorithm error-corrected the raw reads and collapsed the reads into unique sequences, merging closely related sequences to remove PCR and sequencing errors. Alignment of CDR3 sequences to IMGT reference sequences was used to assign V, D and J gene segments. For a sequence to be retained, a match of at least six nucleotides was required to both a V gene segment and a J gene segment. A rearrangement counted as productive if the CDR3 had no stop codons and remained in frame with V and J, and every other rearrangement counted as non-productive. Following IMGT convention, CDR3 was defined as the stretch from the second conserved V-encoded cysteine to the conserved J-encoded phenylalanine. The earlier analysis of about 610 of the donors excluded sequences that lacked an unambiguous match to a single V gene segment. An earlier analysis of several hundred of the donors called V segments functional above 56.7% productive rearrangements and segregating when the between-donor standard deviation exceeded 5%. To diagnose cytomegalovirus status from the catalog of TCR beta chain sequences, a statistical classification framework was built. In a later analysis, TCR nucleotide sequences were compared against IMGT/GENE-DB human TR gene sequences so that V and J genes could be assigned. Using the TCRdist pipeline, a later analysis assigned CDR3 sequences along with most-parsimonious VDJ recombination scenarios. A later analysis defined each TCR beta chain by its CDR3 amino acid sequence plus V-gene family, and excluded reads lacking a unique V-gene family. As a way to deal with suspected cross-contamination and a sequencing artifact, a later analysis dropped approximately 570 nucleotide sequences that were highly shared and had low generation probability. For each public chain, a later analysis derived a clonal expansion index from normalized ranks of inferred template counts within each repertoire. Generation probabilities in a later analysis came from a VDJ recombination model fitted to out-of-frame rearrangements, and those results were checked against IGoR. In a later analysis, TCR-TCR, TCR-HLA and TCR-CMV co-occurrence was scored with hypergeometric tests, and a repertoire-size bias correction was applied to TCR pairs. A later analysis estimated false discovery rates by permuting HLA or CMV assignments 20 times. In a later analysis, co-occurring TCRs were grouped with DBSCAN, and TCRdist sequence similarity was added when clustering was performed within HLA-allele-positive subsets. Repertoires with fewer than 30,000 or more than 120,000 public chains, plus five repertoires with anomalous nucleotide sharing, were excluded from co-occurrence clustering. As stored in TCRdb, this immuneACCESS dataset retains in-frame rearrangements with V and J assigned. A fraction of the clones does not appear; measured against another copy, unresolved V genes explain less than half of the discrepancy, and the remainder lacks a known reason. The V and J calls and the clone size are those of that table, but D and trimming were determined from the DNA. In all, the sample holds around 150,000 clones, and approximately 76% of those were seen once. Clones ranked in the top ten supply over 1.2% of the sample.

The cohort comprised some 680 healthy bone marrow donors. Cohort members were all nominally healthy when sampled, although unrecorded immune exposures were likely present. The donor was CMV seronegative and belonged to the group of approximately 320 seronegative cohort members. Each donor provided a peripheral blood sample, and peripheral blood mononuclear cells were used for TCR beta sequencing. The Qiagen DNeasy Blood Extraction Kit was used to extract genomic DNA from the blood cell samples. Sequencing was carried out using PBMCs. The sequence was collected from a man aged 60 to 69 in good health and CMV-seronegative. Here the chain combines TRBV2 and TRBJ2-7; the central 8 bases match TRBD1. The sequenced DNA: TGTGCCAGCAAGTGGCAGGGGGCCTCCTACGAGCAGTACTTC. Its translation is CASKWQGASYEQYF.